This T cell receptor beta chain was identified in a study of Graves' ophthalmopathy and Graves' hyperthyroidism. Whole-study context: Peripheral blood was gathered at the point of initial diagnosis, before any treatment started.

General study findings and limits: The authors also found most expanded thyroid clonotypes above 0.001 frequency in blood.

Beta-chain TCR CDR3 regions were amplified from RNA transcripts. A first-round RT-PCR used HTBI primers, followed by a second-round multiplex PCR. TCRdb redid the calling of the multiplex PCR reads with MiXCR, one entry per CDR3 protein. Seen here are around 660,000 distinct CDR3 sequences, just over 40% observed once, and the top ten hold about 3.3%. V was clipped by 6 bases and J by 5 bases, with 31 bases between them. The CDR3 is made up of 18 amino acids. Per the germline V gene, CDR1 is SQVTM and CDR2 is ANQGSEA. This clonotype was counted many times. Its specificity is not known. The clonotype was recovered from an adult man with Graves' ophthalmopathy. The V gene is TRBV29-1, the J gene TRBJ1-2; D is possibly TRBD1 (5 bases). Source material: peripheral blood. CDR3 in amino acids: CSVQSDRGLSPSPYGYTF. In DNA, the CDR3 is TGCAGCGTCCAGAGCGACAGAGGCCTCTCGCCCAGCCCGTATGGCTACACCTTC.